These T cell receptor beta chains were read from a single sample in a study of cytomegalovirus exposure and HLA in healthy donors. Only in-frame clones appear in the TCRdb table, and some are missing; sequencing was by immunoSEQ multiplex PCR. This table has 75,000 to 90,000 clones, over 60% appearing once. The specimen sequenced was PBMCs. The receptors originated from a man in his forties or fifties in good health and CMV-seronegative. CDR3s include the opening cysteine and the closing phenylalanine or tryptophan. The D gene is left open where the match is weak. Clone size appears in some rows only: once, few, many, or a class for an expanded clone.

CDR3aa: CASSQVTGDEQFF
CDR3nt: TGCGCCAGCAGCCAGGTAACAGGGGATGAGCAGTTCTTC
j_gene: TRBJ2-1
v_gene: TRBV4-1
d_gene: TRBD1
abundance: -

CDR3aa: CAWSKTANYGYTF
CDR3nt: TGTGCCTGGAGCAAGACAGCGAACTATGGCTACACCTTC
j_gene: TRBJ1-2
v_gene: TRBV30
d_gene: -
abundance: -

CDR3aa: CASSLRLAGVKGYEQYF
CDR3nt: TGTGCCAGCAGTTTACGGCTAGCGGGAGTTAAAGGCTACGAGCAGTACTTC
j_gene: TRBJ2-7
v_gene: TRBV27
d_gene: TRBD2
abundance: few

CDR3aa: CASRRGRSSYEQYF
CDR3nt: TGTGCCAGCAGGCGGGGAAGGAGCTCCTACGAGCAGTACTTC
j_gene: TRBJ2-7
v_gene: TRBV2
d_gene: -
abundance: -

CDR3aa: CASISGTGGYQETQYF
CDR3nt: TGTGCCAGCATTTCGGGGACAGGGGGCTACCAAGAGACCCAGTACTTC
j_gene: TRBJ2-5
v_gene: TRBV27
d_gene: TRBD1
abundance: -

CDR3aa: CASSLMGAWELFF
CDR3nt: TGTGCCAGCAGCTTAATGGGGGCCTGGGAGCTGTTTTTT
j_gene: TRBJ2-2
v_gene: TRBV5-8
d_gene: -
abundance: -

CDR3aa: CASSSGTSYEQYF
CDR3nt: TGTGCCAGCAGCTCCGGGACATCTTACGAGCAGTACTTC
j_gene: TRBJ2-7
v_gene: TRBV7-9
d_gene: -
abundance: -

CDR3aa: CASSSTNFGTSHNEQFF
CDR3nt: TGTGCCAGCAGCTCTACCAACTTCGGGACTAGCCACAATGAGCAGTTCTTC
j_gene: TRBJ2-1
v_gene: TRBV11-2
d_gene: TRBD2
abundance: -

CDR3aa: CASSQESDQPQHF
CDR3nt: TGTGCCAGCAGCCAAGAGTCGGATCAGCCCCAGCATTTT
j_gene: TRBJ1-5
v_gene: TRBV14
d_gene: -
abundance: -

CDR3aa: CASSAGTSGVEEQFF
CDR3nt: TGTGCCAGCAGCGCCGGGACTAGCGGGGTGGAGGAGCAGTTCTTC
j_gene: TRBJ2-1
v_gene: TRBV9
d_gene: TRBD2
abundance: -

CDR3aa: CASSYSFGGAYEQYF
CDR3nt: TGTGCCAGCAGTTACTCCTTCGGGGGGGCCTACGAGCAGTACTTC
j_gene: TRBJ2-7
v_gene: TRBV6-5
d_gene: TRBD2
abundance: -

CDR3aa: CASFRSVIPGWTEAFF
CDR3nt: TGTGCCAGCTTCCGTTCAGTGATCCCCGGGTGGACTGAAGCTTTCTTT
j_gene: TRBJ1-1
v_gene: TRBV6-6
d_gene: -
abundance: -

CDR3aa: CASSLVRGSTDTQYF
CDR3nt: TGTGCCAGCAGCTTAGTGCGGGGTAGCACAGATACGCAGTATTTT
j_gene: TRBJ2-3
v_gene: TRBV5-6
d_gene: -
abundance: -

CDR3aa: CASSLTGLASEQYF
CDR3nt: TGTGCCAGCAGCTTAACGGGACTAGCCTCCGAGCAGTACTTC
j_gene: TRBJ2-7
v_gene: TRBV7-9
d_gene: TRBD2
abundance: -

CDR3aa: CASSPGTGQETQYF
CDR3nt: TGTGCCAGCAGCCCCGGGACAGGGCAAGAGACCCAGTACTTC
j_gene: TRBJ2-5
v_gene: TRBV7-9
d_gene: TRBD1
abundance: -

CDR3aa: CASSVDSRSGPQHF
CDR3nt: TGTGCCAGCAGCGTAGATTCACGCTCGGGGCCCCAGCATTTT
j_gene: TRBJ1-5
v_gene: TRBV9
d_gene: -
abundance: -

CDR3aa: CASSLAGTGFSSYTF
CDR3nt: TGTGCCAGCAGCTTAGCCGGGACAGGGTTTTCTAGCTACACCTTC
j_gene: TRBJ1-2
v_gene: TRBV7-2
d_gene: TRBD1
abundance: -

CDR3aa: CASSLSRRKSPHGYTF
CDR3nt: TGTGCCAGCAGTTTATCCCGCAGGAAGTCGCCGCATGGCTACACCTTC
j_gene: TRBJ1-2
v_gene: TRBV27
d_gene: -
abundance: -

CDR3aa: CAWSNPGQGTYEQYF
CDR3nt: TGTGCCTGGAGTAATCCGGGACAGGGAACGTACGAGCAGTACTTC
j_gene: TRBJ2-7
v_gene: TRBV30
d_gene: TRBD1
abundance: -

CDR3aa: CASRGTSGSRRNEQFF
CDR3nt: TGTGCCAGCAGGGGGACTAGCGGGAGCCGAAGGAATGAGCAGTTCTTC
j_gene: TRBJ2-1
v_gene: TRBV27
d_gene: TRBD2
abundance: -

CDR3aa: CASTPMGRFTDTQYF
CDR3nt: TGTGCCAGTACCCCGATGGGGAGATTCACAGATACGCAGTATTTT
j_gene: TRBJ2-3
v_gene: TRBV19
d_gene: -
abundance: once

CDR3aa: CASSPLPGENTEAFF
CDR3nt: TGTGCCAGCTCACCCCTCCCGGGGGAGAACACTGAAGCTTTCTTT
j_gene: TRBJ1-1
v_gene: TRBV18
d_gene: -
abundance: -

CDR3aa: CASSVLGTGGYEQYF
CDR3nt: TGTGCCAGCAGTGTCCTTGGGACAGGGGGCTACGAGCAGTACTTC
j_gene: TRBJ2-7
v_gene: TRBV25-1
d_gene: TRBD1
abundance: -

CDR3aa: CAISEFAGSTDTQYF
CDR3nt: TGTGCCATCAGTGAGTTCGCGGGAAGCACAGATACGCAGTATTTT
j_gene: TRBJ2-3
v_gene: TRBV10-3
d_gene: -
abundance: few

CDR3aa: CASSSPQGARDEFF
CDR3nt: TGTGCCAGCAGCTCCCCACAGGGGGCGCGTGACGAGTTCTTC
j_gene: TRBJ2-1
v_gene: TRBV5-4
d_gene: TRBD1
abundance: -

CDR3aa: CASSSAGTSSYNEQFF
CDR3nt: TGTGCCAGCAGCTCAGCGGGGACTAGCTCCTACAATGAGCAGTTCTTC
j_gene: TRBJ2-1
v_gene: TRBV7-2
d_gene: TRBD2
abundance: -

CDR3aa: CASRQGVFSYNEQFF
CDR3nt: TGTGCCAGCCGCCAAGGGGTTTTCTCCTACAATGAGCAGTTCTTC
j_gene: TRBJ2-1
v_gene: TRBV27
d_gene: -
abundance: -

CDR3aa: CSASRTVNTGELFF
CDR3nt: TGCAGCGCCTCCCGGACAGTCAACACCGGGGAGCTGTTTTTT
j_gene: TRBJ2-2
v_gene: TRBV29-1
d_gene: -
abundance: -

CDR3aa: CASSFSDRENSPLHF
CDR3nt: TGTGCCAGCAGCTTTTCGGACAGGGAGAATTCACCCCTCCACTTT
j_gene: TRBJ1-6
v_gene: TRBV7-8
d_gene: TRBD1
abundance: -

CDR3aa: CASRPRDALNNEQFF
CDR3nt: TGTGCCAGCAGGCCACGGGATGCCCTAAACAATGAGCAGTTCTTC
j_gene: TRBJ2-1
v_gene: TRBV7-9
d_gene: -
abundance: once

CDR3aa: CASSLAPGSNYEQYF
CDR3nt: TGTGCCAGCAGCTTAGCACCAGGGTCAAACTACGAGCAGTACTTC
j_gene: TRBJ2-7
v_gene: TRBV7-8
d_gene: -
abundance: -

CDR3aa: CASSWASTTNEKLFF
CDR3nt: TGTGCCAGCAGCTGGGCATCGACAACTAATGAAAAACTGTTTTTT
j_gene: TRBJ1-4
v_gene: TRBV6-1
d_gene: -
abundance: -

CDR3aa: CASSLDRGTETQYF
CDR3nt: TGTGCCAGCAGCTTGGACAGGGGGACGGAGACCCAGTACTTC
j_gene: TRBJ2-5
v_gene: TRBV7-9
d_gene: TRBD1
abundance: few

CDR3aa: CASSYSGTSGYEQYF
CDR3nt: TGTGCCAGCAGTTACTCGGGGACATCGGGCTACGAGCAGTACTTC
j_gene: TRBJ2-7
v_gene: TRBV6-5
d_gene: -
abundance: few

CDR3aa: CASRSGGDFTDTQYF
CDR3nt: TGTGCCAGCAGGAGCGGGGGGGATTTCACAGATACGCAGTATTTT
j_gene: TRBJ2-3
v_gene: TRBV6-5
d_gene: TRBD2
abundance: -

CDR3aa: CASSLRTGTASMTYF
CDR3nt: TGTGCCAGCAGCTTAAGGACAGGGACAGCCTCCATGACGTACTTC
j_gene: TRBJ2-4
v_gene: TRBV7-2
d_gene: TRBD1
abundance: few

CDR3aa: CASSTRAGTSGSGEQFF
CDR3nt: TGTGCCAGCAGCACTAGGGCCGGGACTAGCGGGAGCGGTGAGCAGTTCTTC
j_gene: TRBJ2-1
v_gene: TRBV13
d_gene: TRBD2
abundance: -

CDR3aa: CASSRELSYQETQYF
CDR3nt: TGTGCCAGCAGCCGGGAGTTAAGCTATCAAGAGACCCAGTACTTC
j_gene: TRBJ2-5
v_gene: TRBV7-2
d_gene: -
abundance: once

CDR3aa: CASSRDGLAGVGLETQYF
CDR3nt: TGTGCCAGCAGCCGAGACGGGCTAGCGGGAGTAGGGCTAGAGACCCAGTACTTC
j_gene: TRBJ2-5
v_gene: TRBV9
d_gene: TRBD2
abundance: -

CDR3aa: CAIAGTGGNQPQHF
CDR3nt: TGTGCCATCGCCGGGACAGGGGGCAATCAGCCCCAGCATTTT
j_gene: TRBJ1-5
v_gene: TRBV6-6
d_gene: TRBD1
abundance: -

CDR3aa: CSATSGANVLTF
CDR3nt: TGCAGCGCTACCTCTGGGGCCAACGTCCTGACTTTC
j_gene: TRBJ2-6
v_gene: TRBV29-1
d_gene: -
abundance: -

CDR3aa: CASSGDTSRNTEAFF
CDR3nt: TGTGCCAGCAGCGGGGACACGTCGAGGAACACTGAAGCTTTCTTT
j_gene: TRBJ1-1
v_gene: TRBV2
d_gene: -
abundance: -

CDR3aa: CAWTPGTSFRNEQFF
CDR3nt: TGTGCCTGGACCCCCGGGACTAGTTTTCGCAATGAGCAGTTCTTC
j_gene: TRBJ2-1
v_gene: TRBV30
d_gene: TRBD2
abundance: few

CDR3aa: CASSYGGVTEAFF
CDR3nt: TGTGCCAGCAGTTACGGGGGGGTCACTGAAGCTTTCTTT
j_gene: TRBJ1-1
v_gene: TRBV6-5
d_gene: -
abundance: few

CDR3aa: CASRVGQVLGYTF
CDR3nt: TGTGCCAGCAGGGTAGGACAGGTCCTCGGCTACACCTTC
j_gene: TRBJ1-2
v_gene: TRBV6-6
d_gene: TRBD1
abundance: -

CDR3aa: CASSLDVVTGELFF
CDR3nt: TGTGCCAGCAGCTTGGATGTCGTCACCGGGGAGCTGTTTTTT
j_gene: TRBJ2-2
v_gene: TRBV5-4
d_gene: -
abundance: -

CDR3aa: CASSATGGARGPQHF
CDR3nt: TGTGCCAGCAGTGCGACAGGGGGCGCAAGGGGGCCCCAGCATTTT
j_gene: TRBJ1-5
v_gene: TRBV6-1
d_gene: TRBD1
abundance: -

CDR3aa: CSVTGGRDYEQYF
CDR3nt: TGCAGCGTTACCGGCGGGAGGGACTACGAGCAGTACTTC
j_gene: TRBJ2-7
v_gene: TRBV29-1
d_gene: TRBD2
abundance: -

CDR3aa: CASSLGQVNTGELFF
CDR3nt: TGCGCCAGCAGCTTGGGACAAGTTAACACCGGGGAGCTGTTTTTT
j_gene: TRBJ2-2
v_gene: TRBV5-1
d_gene: -
abundance: -

CDR3aa: CASSVAGGGDNEQFF
CDR3nt: TGTGCCAGCAGCGTAGCTGGGGGAGGTGATAATGAGCAGTTCTTC
j_gene: TRBJ2-1
v_gene: TRBV9
d_gene: -
abundance: -

CDR3aa: CASSSPGISNYGYTF
CDR3nt: TGTGCCAGCAGTTCGCCCGGGATCTCTAACTATGGCTACACCTTC
j_gene: TRBJ1-2
v_gene: TRBV28
d_gene: -
abundance: -